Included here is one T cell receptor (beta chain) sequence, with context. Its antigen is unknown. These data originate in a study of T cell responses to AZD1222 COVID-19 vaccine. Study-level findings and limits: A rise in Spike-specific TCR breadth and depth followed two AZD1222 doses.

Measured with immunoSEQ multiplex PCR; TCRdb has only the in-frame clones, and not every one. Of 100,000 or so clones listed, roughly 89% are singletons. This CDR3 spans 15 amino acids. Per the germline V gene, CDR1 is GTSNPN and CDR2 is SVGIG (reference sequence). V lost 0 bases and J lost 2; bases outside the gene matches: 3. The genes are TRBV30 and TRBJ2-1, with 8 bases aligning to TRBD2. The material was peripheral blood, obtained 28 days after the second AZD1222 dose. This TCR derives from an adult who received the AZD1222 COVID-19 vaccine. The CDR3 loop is CAWSVLAATYNEQFF. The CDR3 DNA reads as TGTGCCTGGAGTGTACTAGCGGCAACCTACAATGAGCAGTTCTTC. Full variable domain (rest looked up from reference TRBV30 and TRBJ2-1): SQTIHQWPATLVQPVGSPLSLECTVEGTSNPNLYWYRQAAGRGLQLLFYSVGIGQISSEVPQNLSASRPQDRQFILSSKKLLLSDSGFYLCAWSVLAATYNEQFFGPGTRLTVL.